One sample yielded the 29 T cell receptor beta chains listed below, sequenced in a study of blood T cell repertoires in COVID-19. Here immunoSEQ multiplex PCR was the method, and the copy in TCRdb shows in-frame clones only, minus some. This sample has approximately 90,000 clones; over 80% occur once, and the top ten carry approximately 34%. Sequenced material: peripheral blood. All receptors come from a woman of 80 years or more with active or convalescent COVID-19.

V usage is TRBV3-1 (or the pseudogene TRBV3-2) and J usage is TRBJ2-3; maybe TRBD1 (5 bases). V was clipped by 7 bases and J by 8 bases, with 13 bases between them. The CDR3 extends over 12 amino acids. Germline V CDR1 and CDR2: LGHDT, YNNKEL (reference sequence). The CDR3 sequence is CASNWGFGTQYF. CDR3 DNA sequence: TGTGCCAGCAATTGGGGCTTTGGTACGCAGTATTTT.

The chain has TRBV10-3 and TRBJ2-1, with TRBD2 matching over 9 bases. Germline V gene data show CDR1 as ENHRY and CDR2 as SYGVKD. V was clipped by 10 bases and J by 8 bases; unmatched bases: 6. The CDR3 is 12 residues long. Here the CDR3 reads CATASGMDEQFF. The DNA for the CDR3 is TGTGCCACCGCTAGCGGGATGGATGAGCAGTTCTTC.

The chain is built from TRBV5-4 and TRBJ2-2, with 8 nucleotides matching TRBD2. Germline assignment: CDR1 SGHNT and CDR2 YYREEE (reference sequence). CDR3 length: 16 amino acids. V was pared by 1 base and J by 2 bases, with 4 bases of the junction left unmatched. CDR3 amino acids: CASSLRVAGNTGELFF. CDR3 nucleotides: TGTGCCAGCAGCTTGAGGGTAGCGGGAAACACCGGGGAGCTGTTTTTT.

The rearrangement links TRBV15 to TRBJ2-5; D possibly corresponds to TRBD2 (5 bases). The CDR3 is made up of 15 amino acids. Germline-derived CDR1 and CDR2 are LNHNV and YYDKDF (reference sequence). V gave up 5 bases and J gave up 5 bases, with 18 bases separating them. This CDR3 is CATSFKKGVGETQYF. Written as DNA, the CDR3 is TGTGCCACCAGCTTCAAGAAGGGAGTTGGGGAGACCCAGTACTTC.

The chain carries TRBV7-6 and TRBJ1-4; TRBD1 is a possible D gene (5 bases). CDR3 length: 16 amino acids. V shed 1 base and J shed 8 bases, with 17 bases lying between them. Germline V gene data show CDR1 as SGHVS and CDR2 as FNYEAQ. The DNA of the CDR3 is TGTGCCAGCAGCTTAGGGTGGCCAAGGGGCCCCGAAAAACTGTTTTTT. Amino acids: CASSLGWPRGPEKLFF.

This chain connects TRBV28 to TRBJ2-7; 8 bases line up with TRBD1. CDR1 MDHEN and CDR2 SYDVKM come from the germline V gene. The V and J ends lost 2 bases and 7 bases, in that order; junction bases with no gene match: 10. This CDR3 contains 15 residues. The CDR3 loop is CASSLGGQGPGEQYF. The CDR3 region has the DNA TGTGCCAGCAGTTTAGGTGGACAGGGTCCGGGAGAGCAGTACTTC.

This clone was seen just once. The V and J genes are TRBV7-2 and TRBJ2-3; D gene ambiguous. Germline loops: CDR1 SGHTA, CDR2 FQGNSA. V lost 1 base and J 1 base, leaving 6 bases between the germline ends. This CDR3 comprises 14 residues. CDR3 residues: CASSLVGGTDTQYF. The CDR3 nucleotides are TGTGCCAGCAGCTTAGTTGGAGGCACAGATACGCAGTATTTT. Full variable domain (outside the CDR3, taken from reference TRBV7-2 and TRBJ2-3): GAGVSQSPSNKVTEKGKDVELRCDPISGHTALYWYRQSLGQGLEFLIYFQGNSAPDKSGLPSDRFSAERTGGSVSTLTIQRTQQEDSAVYLCASSLVGGTDTQYFGPGTRLTVL.

The rearrangement joins TRBV6-6 to TRBJ1-4; a weak D match, TRBD1 (6 bases). The CDR3 sequence is 16 residues long. The V end was cut by 6 bases, the J end by 1 base, with 15 bases between. The germline V gene encodes CDR1 MNHNY and CDR2 SVGAGI (reference sequence). CDR3 sequence (DNA): TGTGCCAGCAGCCAGACAGGCCTCTTAACTAATGAAAAACTGTTTTTT. The encoded protein is CASSQTGLLTNEKLFF.

The chain couples TRBV19 to TRBJ2-3, with no clear D. The length of the CDR3 is 14 residues. V gave up 1 base and J gave up 0 bases, with 5 bases separating them. Germline V lookup: CDR1 LNHDA, CDR2 SQIVND (reference sequence). CDR3 protein: CASSIGQSTDTQYF. DNA of the CDR3: TGTGCCAGTAGTATAGGTCAAAGCACAGATACGCAGTATTTT.

This chain joins TRBV15 and TRBJ1-6; the D is unclear. The V gene's germline CDR1 is LNHNV and CDR2 YYDKDF (reference sequence). The CDR3 is 15 residues long. Trimming left V 7 bases short and J 3 bases short, with 13 bases between. CDR3 amino acids: CATTEGGDYNSPLHF. CDR3 nucleotide sequence: TGTGCCACCACCGAGGGTGGGGACTATAATTCACCCCTCCACTTT.

CDR3 region: CASTTSGRREQFF. The CDR3 region has the DNA TGTGCCAGCACAACTAGCGGGAGAAGGGAGCAGTTCTTC. This chain uses TRBV27 with TRBJ2-1, with 11 bases lining up with TRBD2. Germline V gives CDR1 MNHEY, CDR2 SMNVEV (reference sequence). This CDR3 is built from 13 residues. The trim removed 7 bases at V and 10 bases at J, leaving 6 bases unmatched.

This clone was seen only a few times. The genes are TRBV11-2 and TRBJ2-2; tentatively, D is TRBD2 (5 bases). Germline CDR1 is SGHAT and CDR2 is FQNNGV. This CDR3 is 13 amino acids long. The germline V and J ends were trimmed by 7 bases and 1 base, with 7 bases remaining between them. The CDR3 nucleotides read TGTGCCAGCAATCGGGAGAACACCGGGGAGCTGTTTTTT. Protein product: CASNRENTGELFF.

The J gene is TRBJ1-4, the V gene TRBV6-6; D is undetermined. Germline V gives CDR1 MNHNY, CDR2 SVGAGI (reference sequence). The CDR3 length is 16 residues. The V end was cut by 6 bases, the J end by 0 bases, with 14 bases between. The CDR3 loop reads CASSAPAGSTNEKLFF. Written as DNA, the CDR3 is TGTGCCAGCAGCGCTCCGGCCGGGTCAACTAATGAAAAACTGTTTTTT.

This clone was observed a handful of times. CDR3 residues: CASSFPGQFSGANVLTF. The CDR3 bases are TGTGCCAGTAGCTTCCCGGGACAGTTTTCCGGGGCCAACGTCCTGACTTTC. The chain is built from TRBV19 and TRBJ2-6; 7 nucleotides agree with TRBD1. CDR1 LNHDA and CDR2 SQIVND come from the germline V gene (reference sequence). The CDR3 spans 17 residues. V trimming: 6 bases; J trimming: 4 bases; junction bases outside the gene matches: 12.

This clone was seen a few times. The chain has TRBV9 and TRBJ1-1; a weak D match, TRBD1 (5 bases). Germline values: CDR1 SGDLS, CDR2 YYNGEE. V shed 0 bases and J shed 3 bases, with 9 bases lying between them. This CDR3 has 14 residues. CDR3 loop: CASSVDSGDTEAFF. The CDR3 nucleotides read TGTGCCAGCAGCGTAGACTCGGGGGACACTGAAGCTTTCTTT.

This clone was seen a few times. The chain employs TRBV19 and TRBJ1-6, with D hard to call. The length of the CDR3 is 13 residues. CDR1 is LNHDA, CDR2 SQIVND, per germline (reference sequence). Trimming stripped 7 bases from V and 9 bases from J, with 13 bases between. The CDR3 reads CASTPGEGSPLHF. CDR3 DNA: TGTGCCAGTACCCCGGGTGAGGGTTCACCCCTCCACTTT.

Here the CDR3 DNA reads TGTGCCAGTAGAAGGAGGGAAGCCCCGAATCAGCCCCAGCATTTT. Its translation: CASRRREAPNQPQHF. The V gene is TRBV19, the J gene TRBJ1-5; no firm D call. The CDR3 is made up of 15 amino acids. CDR1 and CDR2 from the germline V gene are LNHDA and SQIVND (reference sequence). V was cut by 6 bases and J by 4 bases, with 16 bases left in between.

This rearrangement joins TRBV15 to TRBJ1-2, with no clear D. Trimming cost V 5 bases and J 4 bases, with 20 bases left between them. The CDR3 has 16 amino acids. Looked up from germline, CDR1 is LNHNV and CDR2 is YYDKDF (reference sequence). For the CDR3, the DNA is TGTGCCACCAGCTTGCCGGGAGTCCGTAAAGGCTATGGCTACACCTTC. It encodes CATSLPGVRKGYGYTF.

The rearrangement joins TRBV28 to TRBJ2-7, with D possibly matching TRBD1 (6 bases). Germline V gene lookup returns CDR1 MDHEN and CDR2 SYDVKM. The CDR3 is 14 amino acids. Trimming pared 8 bases from V and 1 base from J, leaving 15 bases between. The CDR3: CASREQGLSYEQYF. In DNA form, the CDR3 reads TGTGCCAGCCGTGAACAGGGCTTATCCTACGAGCAGTACTTC.

This clone has ten or more counts. The chain carries TRBV18 and TRBJ2-1; 7 nucleotides match TRBD1. The length of the CDR3 is 14 residues. Per germline, CDR1 KGHSH and CDR2 LQKENI. Trimming removed 4 bases from V and 6 bases from J; junction bases left unmatched: 6. This CDR3 is CASSQDRDPNEQFF. CDR3 DNA: TGTGCCAGCTCACAAGACAGGGACCCCAATGAGCAGTTCTTC.

The chain carries TRBV19 and TRBJ1-1; 7 bases fit TRBD1. The length of the CDR3 is 14 residues. V shed 6 bases, J shed 1 base, and the junction held 5 bases outside the gene matches. The V gene's germline CDR1 is LNHDA and CDR2 SQIVND (reference sequence). CDR3 DNA sequence: TGTGCCAGTAGGTCCCCAGGGGGGAACACTGAAGCTTTCTTT. Protein product: CASRSPGGNTEAFF.

This clone was counted only a few times. The chain is built from TRBV5-1 and TRBJ1-1; D remains ambiguous. The CDR3 is 13 amino acids. Between the trimmed V and J ends, which lost 4 bases and 3 bases, there was a span of 10 bases. From germline, CDR1 is SGHRS and CDR2 YFSETQ. CDR3 bases: TGCGCCAGCAGCCTCACGGGGTACACTGAAGCTTTCTTT. This sequence encodes CASSLTGYTEAFF.

The V gene is TRBV2, the J gene TRBJ2-1; TRBD2 matches 8 bases. Trimming removed 5 bases from V and 4 bases from J; junction bases left unmatched: 7. The CDR3 length is 15 residues. Per the germline V gene, CDR1 is SNHLY and CDR2 is FYNNEI. The CDR3 region is CASSKTRGGYNEQFF. The CDR3, as DNA: TGTGCCAGCAGTAAAACCCGGGGGGGATACAATGAGCAGTTCTTC.

Turning to this clone: Other nucleotide sequences in the sample specify the same CDR3. This chain connects TRBV20-1 to TRBJ2-1; D is possibly TRBD1 (5 bases). This CDR3 spans 11 amino acids. Trimming cost V 5 bases and J 10 bases, with 12 bases left between them. Germline-derived CDR1 and CDR2 are DFQATT and SNEGSKA (reference sequence). CDR3 nucleotides: TGCAGTGCTTCCGACAGCCGAGAGCAGTTCTTC. Protein product: CSASDSREQFF.

The CDR3 protein is CASSLQGSTEAFF. The CDR3, as DNA: TGTGCCAGCAGCCTACAGGGAAGTACTGAAGCTTTCTTT. J is TRBJ1-1 and V is TRBV7-8; D is perhaps TRBD1 (6 bases). CDR1 and CDR2 from the germline V gene are SGHVS and FQNEAQ. Trimming removed 5 bases at V and 5 bases at J, with 12 bases between. The CDR3 extends over 13 amino acids.

The chain couples TRBV6-5 to TRBJ1-2; 7 bases are a match to TRBD1. CDR3 length equals 15 residues. Germline V gene data show CDR1 as MNHEY and CDR2 as SVGAGI. V trimming: 5 bases; J trimming: 5 bases; junction bases outside the gene matches: 11. For the CDR3, the DNA is TGTGCCAGCAGTCCCGGCGGGACAGTCACTTATGGCTACACCTTC. This sequence encodes CASSPGGTVTYGYTF.

The chain is built from TRBV24-1 and TRBJ2-1; a possible D gene is TRBD2 (5 bases). This CDR3 contains 16 residues. Trimming took off 1 base at V and 8 bases at J, with 17 bases between the two ends. Germline-derived CDR1 and CDR2 are KGHDR and SFDVKD. CDR3 loop: CATSDLPGSRVDEQFF. DNA of the CDR3: TGTGCCACCAGTGATTTACCGGGATCTAGAGTGGATGAGCAGTTCTTC.

The chain links TRBV5-4 to TRBJ2-7; 8 bases match TRBD1. The CDR3 is 15 amino acids. Germline CDR1 and CDR2: SGHNT and YYREEE (reference sequence). V lost 4 bases and J lost 3; bases outside the gene matches: 9. As DNA, the CDR3 is TGTGCCAGCAGCGGACAGGGTCATTCTTTCTACGAGCAGTACTTC. Translating it yields CASSGQGHSFYEQYF.

As DNA, the CDR3 is TGTGCCAGCAGCTTGGGGGGACAGGGGGCCTACGAGCAGTACTTC. Translation gives CASSLGGQGAYEQYF. The chain recombines TRBV5-5 with TRBJ2-7; 11 bases are shared with TRBD1. This CDR3 has 15 residues. The V gene's germline CDR1 is SGHKS and CDR2 YYEKEE (reference sequence). Trimming cost V 0 bases and J 2 bases; bases outside gene matches: 1.